Sequencing of this TCR beta chain was carried out in a study of CD8 T cells in ankylosing spondylitis. V shed 4 bases and J 6 bases; nucleotides not matched to a gene: 4. The germline V gene encodes CDR1 SGDLS and CDR2 YYNGEE. The CDR3 covers 13 residues. MiXCR, run by TCRdb on the 5' RACE reads, gives a single entry per CDR3 protein. The data show around 25,000 distinct CDR3 sequences, with just over 2.5% seen just once and 6% to 8% held by the top ten. This clonotype occurred many times. The chain recombines TRBV9 with TRBJ2-3, with 8 positions matching TRBD1. The source of this sequence is a female donor with ankylosing spondylitis or in good health (not recorded which). Sequencing input: blood, either unsorted or a sorted T cell fraction (not recorded which). The chain's CDR3 is CASSLRTGDTQYF. The CDR3 DNA sequence: TGTGCCAGCAGCCTCAGGACAGGGGATACGCAGTATTTT.